This TCR beta chain comes out of a study of T cell responses to AZD1222 COVID-19 vaccine. Study-level points and caveats: The span of vaccine-associated CD4 TCRs extended across spike, with dominance at 160-218 and 743-854.

About this clone itself: Its target is not known.

Assay used: immunoSEQ multiplex PCR; TCRdb lists only in-frame clones, some missing. The table shows 99,000 or so clones, with about 85% occurring only once. Sample: peripheral blood, taken on day 0 of AZD1222 vaccination. The source is an adult in good health.

CDR3 protein: CAYDGGGELFF. DNA of the CDR3: TGTGCCTACGACGGGGGCGGGGAGCTGTTTTTT. This chain uses TRBV30 with TRBJ2-2; the D gene is possibly TRBD2 (6 bases). CDR3 length: 11 amino acids. Germline values: CDR1 GTSNPN, CDR2 SVGIG (reference sequence). V was trimmed by 7 bases and J by 7 bases, leaving 10 bases between them.